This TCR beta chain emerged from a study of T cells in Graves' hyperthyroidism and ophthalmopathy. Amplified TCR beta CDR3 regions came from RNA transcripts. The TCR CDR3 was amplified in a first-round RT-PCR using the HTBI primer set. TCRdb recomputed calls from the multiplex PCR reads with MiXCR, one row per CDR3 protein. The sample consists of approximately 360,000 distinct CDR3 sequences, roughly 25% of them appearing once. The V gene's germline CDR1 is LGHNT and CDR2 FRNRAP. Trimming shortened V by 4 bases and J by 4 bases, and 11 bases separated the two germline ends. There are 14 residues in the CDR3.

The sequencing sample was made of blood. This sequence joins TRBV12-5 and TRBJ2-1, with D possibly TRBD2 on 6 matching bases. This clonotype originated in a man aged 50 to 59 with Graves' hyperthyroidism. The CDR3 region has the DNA TGTGCTAGTGGTTACGGCGGGAAATACAATGAGCAGTTCTTC. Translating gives CASGYGGKYNEQFF.